The 8 T cell receptor beta chains reported below all come from one sample, sequenced in a study of CD8 T cells in ankylosing spondylitis. Study-level findings and limits: What appeared characteristic of ankylosing spondylitis blood was a TCR beta motif of about eight highly homologous variants.

TCRdb reprocessed the 5' RACE reads via MiXCR and lists one record per CDR3 protein. The sample yields 750,000 to 850,000 distinct CDR3 sequences, approximately 12% seen once. Their antigens remain unidentified. Sequencing used blood, either unsorted or a sorted T cell fraction (not recorded which). These receptors came from a male donor with ankylosing spondylitis.

This clonotype was seen repeatedly, ten times or more. V usage is TRBV29-1 and J usage is TRBJ2-7, with a weak D call TRBD2 (6 bases). Germline V lookup: CDR1 SQVTM, CDR2 ANQGSEA. Trimming pared 4 bases from V and 3 bases from J, leaving 13 bases between. The CDR3 extends over 13 amino acids. The CDR3 reads CSVGVVGGYEQYF. The CDR3 DNA sequence: TGCAGCGTTGGAGTGGTCGGGGGCTACGAGCAGTACTTC.

V is TRBV2 and J is TRBJ1-1; unclear D gene. Germline lookup yields CDR1 SNHLY and CDR2 FYNNEI. Trimming left V 8 bases short and J 3 bases short, with 16 bases between. The CDR3 covers 14 residues. The CDR3 here is CASFQLIHYTEAFF. The DNA for the CDR3 is TGTGCCAGCTTTCAGTTAATACACTACACTGAAGCTTTCTTT. The full variable domain, rest sourced from reference TRBV2 and TRBJ1-1, is EPEVTQTPSHQVTQMGQEVILRCVPISNHLYFYWYRQILGQKVEFLVSFYNNEISEKSEIFDDQFSVERPDGSNFTLKIRSTKLEDSAMYFCASFQLIHYTEAFFGQGTRLTVV.

This clonotype was picked up a small number of times. This chain connects TRBV20-1 to TRBJ1-6, with a possible D match to TRBD1 (5 bases). The CDR3 extends over 16 amino acids. Trimming stripped 0 bases from V and 7 bases from J, with 16 bases between. CDR1 DFQATT and CDR2 SNEGSKA come from the germline V gene (reference sequence). In DNA form, the CDR3 reads TGCAGTGCTAGAGATCTGAGTGGGGCTTGGAATTCACCCCTCCACTTT. Its protein product is CSARDLSGAWNSPLHF.

This clonotype was seen repeatedly, ten times or more. This sequence joins TRBV20-1 and TRBJ1-5; D unclear. The CDR3 loop spans 14 amino acids. The germline V and J ends were trimmed by 7 bases and 3 bases, with 16 bases remaining between them. Germline assignment: CDR1 DFQATT and CDR2 SNEGSKA (reference sequence). CDR3 residues: CSVYPRGNNQPQHF. CDR3 DNA sequence: TGCAGTGTTTATCCTCGGGGAAACAATCAGCCCCAGCATTTT.

The table lists this clonotype with many counts. The rearrangement links TRBV29-1 to TRBJ2-3; 12 nucleotides match TRBD1. The CDR3 contains 16 residues. The V gene end was trimmed by 0 bases and the J gene end by 2 bases; junction bases not matched to a gene: 3. CDR1 SQVTM and CDR2 ANQGSEA come from the germline V gene. The DNA of the CDR3 is TGCAGCGTTGAAGATCCGGGACAGGGGGCCACAGATACGCAGTATTTT. This translates into CSVEDPGQGATDTQYF.

The table lists this clonotype with a few counts. This chain links TRBV2 with TRBJ2-5; tentative D call: TRBD1 (5 bases). The CDR3 runs 14 residues. The V end was cut by 8 bases, the J end by 2 bases, with 15 bases between. CDR1 is SNHLY and CDR2 is FYNNEI in the germline V gene. CDR3 sequence reads: CASYPRQGQETQYF. The CDR3 nucleotides are TGTGCCAGCTATCCACGGCAGGGACAAGAGACCCAGTACTTC.

The chain is built from TRBV7-2 and TRBJ2-7; D gene uncertain. The ends were cut back, 3 bases at V and 0 bases at J, with 12 bases in the middle. Germline loops: CDR1 SGHTA, CDR2 FQGNSA. The CDR3 runs 15 residues. The CDR3, as DNA: TGTGCCAGCAGCTTTATAAGAGGTGACTCCTACGAGCAGTACTTC. Residues: CASSFIRGDSYEQYF.

This clonotype showed up many times. The V and J genes are TRBV29-1 and TRBJ1-1; weak D call: TRBD1 (6 bases). The V gene lost 1 base and the J gene lost 3 bases, with 9 bases spanning the gap. CDR1 SQVTM and CDR2 ANQGSEA come from the germline V gene. This CDR3 region has 13 residues. CDR3 residues: CSVEVNRDTEAFF. CDR3 DNA: TGCAGCGTTGAAGTTAACAGGGACACTGAAGCTTTCTTT.